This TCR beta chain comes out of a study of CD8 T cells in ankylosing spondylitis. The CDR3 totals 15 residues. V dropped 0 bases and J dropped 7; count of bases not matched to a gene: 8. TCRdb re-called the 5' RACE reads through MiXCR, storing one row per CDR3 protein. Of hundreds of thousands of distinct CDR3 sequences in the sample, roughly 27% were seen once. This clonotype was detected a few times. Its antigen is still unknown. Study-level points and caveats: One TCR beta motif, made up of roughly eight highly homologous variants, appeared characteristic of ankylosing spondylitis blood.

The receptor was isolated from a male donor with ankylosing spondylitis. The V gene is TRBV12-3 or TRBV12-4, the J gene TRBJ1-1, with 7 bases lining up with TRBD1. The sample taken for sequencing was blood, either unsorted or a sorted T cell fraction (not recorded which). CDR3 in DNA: TGTGCCAGCAGTTTAGCGACAGGGCCTACGATTGAAGCTTTCTTT. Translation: CASSLATGPTIEAFF.